One and the same sample provided the 14 T cell receptor beta chains below, sequenced in a study of shared clonotypes between healthy human individuals. TCRdb's table, derived via immunoSEQ multiplex PCR, lists solely in-frame clones and lacks some. The sample carries some 2,000,000 clones, roughly 95% recorded once. Sequenced: naive CD4+ T cells sorted from blood. Subset: CD45RA+ positively selected. The origin of the receptors is a man aged 18 to 29 in good health.

The rearrangement uses TRBV28 and TRBJ2-5, with 7 bases aligning to TRBD2. The V segment lost 5 bases and the J segment 7 bases; nucleotides outside the gene matches: 4. Germline V lookup: CDR1 MDHEN, CDR2 SYDVKM. The CDR3 length is 12 residues. The CDR3 DNA is TGTGCCAGCAGTGAGCGGGATCGGACCCAGTACTTC. Encoded protein: CASSERDRTQYF.

Note on this clone: Other DNA sequences of this sample code for an identical CDR3. The J gene is TRBJ2-3, the V gene TRBV5-1; D is ambiguous. The germline CDR1 and CDR2 sequences are SGHRS and YFSETQ. Trimming stripped 4 bases from V and 2 bases from J, with 5 bases between. There are 12 residues in the CDR3. Written as DNA, the CDR3 is TGCGCCAGCAGCGGCAACACAGATACGCAGTATTTT. Residues: CASSGNTDTQYF. Drawing the rest from reference TRBV5-1 and TRBJ2-3, the complete variable domain is KAGVTQTPRYLIKTRGQQVTLSCSPISGHRSVSWYQQTPGQGLQFLFEYFSETQRNKGNFPGRFSGRQFSNSRSEMNVSTLELGDSALYLCASSGNTDTQYFGPGTRLTVL.

This clone was picked up a small number of times. Additional DNA sequences in this sample encode the identical CDR3. The rearrangement links TRBV7-9 to TRBJ1-6; 10 bases agree with TRBD1. This CDR3 is built from 14 residues. The V gene's germline CDR1 is SEHNR and CDR2 FQNEAQ (reference sequence). J lost 8 bases, V lost 5 bases, and 3 bases had no gene match. CDR3 loop: CASSQGQGDSPLHF. Written as DNA, the CDR3 is TGTGCCAGCAGCCAAGGACAGGGGGATTCACCCCTCCACTTT.

V and J are TRBV19 and TRBJ2-2, with D hard to call. With 4 bases removed from V and 4 bases from J, the gap between germline ends came to 13 bases. The length of the CDR3 is 15 residues. CDR1 and CDR2 (germline): LNHDA, SQIVND (reference sequence). CDR3 in amino acids: CASSTPGFGTGELFF. Here the CDR3 DNA reads TGTGCCAGTAGTACTCCCGGATTTGGCACCGGGGAGCTGTTTTTT.

V usage is TRBV6-1 and J usage is TRBJ1-1; D is possibly TRBD1 (5 bases). Looked up from germline, CDR1 is MNHNS and CDR2 is SASEGT. The ends were cut back, 4 bases at V and 7 bases at J, with 13 bases in the middle. The CDR3 consists of 13 residues. The CDR3 sequence is CASSVEWGGEAFF. DNA of the CDR3: TGTGCCAGCAGTGTCGAGTGGGGCGGTGAAGCTTTCTTT.

This clone was detected only a few times. This sequence joins TRBV7-9 and TRBJ1-2, with D perhaps matching TRBD1 (5 bases). V lost 2 bases, J lost 4 bases, and 11 bases lay in between. The CDR3 runs to 14 residues. Germline assignment: CDR1 SEHNR and CDR2 FQNEAQ (reference sequence). The CDR3 loop reads CASSLRQGGYGYTF. The CDR3 nucleotides read TGTGCCAGCAGCTTACGGCAGGGTGGCTATGGCTACACCTTC. Complete variable domain (other parts from reference TRBV7-9 and TRBJ1-2): DTGVSQNPRHKITKRGQNVTFRCDPISEHNRLYWYRQTLGQGPEFLTYFQNEAQLEKSRLLSDRFSAERPKGSFSTLEIQRTEQGDSAMYLCASSLRQGGYGYTFGSGTRLTVV.

Note on this clone: Within the sample, other DNA sequences also encode this same CDR3. The rearrangement links TRBV4-1 to TRBJ2-3, with D possibly matching TRBD2 (6 bases). Per the germline V gene, CDR1 is MGHRA and CDR2 is YSYEKL. Trimming shortened V by 4 bases and J by 0 bases, and 8 bases separated the two germline ends. The CDR3 runs to 14 residues. The CDR3 DNA reads TGCGCCAGCAGCCCGGGACTTAGCACAGATACGCAGTATTTT. The encoded protein is CASSPGLSTDTQYF.

The rearrangement joins TRBV5-6 to TRBJ2-1; 13 nucleotides align to TRBD2. Germline V CDR1 and CDR2: SGHDT, YYEEEE. The CDR3 spans 19 residues. Trimming at V came to 1 base and at J to 1 base, leaving 8 bases not matched to a gene. Here the CDR3 DNA reads TGTGCCAGCAGCTTGTCACTAGCGGGAGGGCCGGGGTCCTACAATGAGCAGTTCTTC. This encodes CASSLSLAGGPGSYNEQFF. Variable domain in full (rest from reference TRBV5-6 and TRBJ2-1): DAGVTQSPTHLIKTRGQQVTLRCSPKSGHDTVSWYQQALGQGPQFIFQYYEEEERQRGNFPDRFSGHQFPNYSSELNVNALLLGDSALYLCASSLSLAGGPGSYNEQFFGPGTRLTVL.

The rearrangement links TRBV7-9 to TRBJ1-6; 7 nucleotides line up with TRBD1. Germline trimming cut 4 bases from V and 2 bases from J; bases unmatched to any gene: 2. This CDR3 is 15 amino acids long. Per the germline V gene, CDR1 is SEHNR and CDR2 is FQNEAQ (reference sequence). CDR3 DNA: TGTGCCAGCAGCTCGACAGGGACCTATAATTCACCCCTCCACTTT. Protein sequence: CASSSTGTYNSPLHF.

The rearrangement uses TRBV9 and TRBJ2-1; D gene uncertain. With 0 bases removed from V and 4 bases from J, the gap between germline ends came to 11 bases. The CDR3 sequence is 15 residues long. The germline V gene has CDR1 SGDLS and CDR2 YYNGEE. This CDR3 is CASSVAWEGYNEQFF. The CDR3 nucleotides are TGTGCCAGCAGCGTAGCTTGGGAAGGGTACAATGAGCAGTTCTTC.

The chain is built from TRBV10-3 and TRBJ2-7; possible D gene TRBD1, 5 bases. The V gene's germline CDR1 is ENHRY and CDR2 SYGVKD. The CDR3 spans 14 residues. V gave up 3 bases and J gave up 3 bases, with 12 bases separating them. Here the CDR3 DNA reads TGTGCCATCAGTGATGGTCTTGACAGCTACGAGCAGTACTTC. This translates into CAISDGLDSYEQYF.

The rearrangement joins TRBV6-5 to TRBJ2-2; 8 nucleotides align to TRBD2. Germline V gene data show CDR1 as MNHEY and CDR2 as SVGAGI. With V trimmed by 5 bases and J by 4 bases, 6 bases remained unmatched. The CDR3 is 15 amino acids. The CDR3 loop is CASSLAGGLTGELFF. The CDR3 DNA follows: TGTGCCAGCAGTCTGGCGGGAGGCCTCACCGGGGAGCTGTTTTTT.

This chain uses TRBV4-3 with TRBJ1-2; 7 positions agree with TRBD1. V lost 4 bases, J lost 6 bases, and 5 bases stayed unmatched. Germline-derived CDR1 and CDR2 are LGHNA and YSLEER. CDR3 length equals 13 residues. CDR3 region: CASSLEGAHGYTF. The DNA of the CDR3 is TGCGCCAGCAGCCTAGAGGGGGCCCATGGCTACACCTTC.

The chain carries TRBV30 and TRBJ2-1, with D hard to call. The CDR3 runs 13 residues. Germline CDR1 and CDR2: GTSNPN and SVGIG (reference sequence). The V and J ends lost 1 base and 4 bases respectively, with 8 bases between them. The CDR3: CAWSATAYNEQFF. The CDR3 bases are TGTGCCTGGAGTGCTACAGCTTACAATGAGCAGTTCTTC. The complete variable domain, with remaining parts taken from reference TRBV30 and TRBJ2-1, reads SQTIHQWPATLVQPVGSPLSLECTVEGTSNPNLYWYRQAAGRGLQLLFYSVGIGQISSEVPQNLSASRPQDRQFILSSKKLLLSDSGFYLCAWSATAYNEQFFGPGTRLTVL.